Listed here are 9 T cell receptor beta chains from one sample, sequenced in a study of neurological immune-mediated disorders. TCRdb re-called the 5' RACE reads through MiXCR, storing one row per CDR3 protein. The top ten clones hold approximately 1.5% of a sample with tens of thousands of distinct CDR3 sequences, about 5% of them seen once. Sample: CD4+ T cells from blood. The receptor source for this set is a woman younger than 30 with multiple sclerosis.

Many counts were recorded for this clonotype. One base away lies a much larger clone, so this may be a sequencing read error. This chain joins TRBV12-3 or TRBV12-4 and TRBJ2-5; 11 nucleotides agree with TRBD2. Trimming removed 10 bases from V and 1 base from J; junction bases left unmatched: 11. CDR3 length equals 16 residues. CDR3: CANRRGLAGVQETQYF. In DNA form, the CDR3 reads TGTGCCAACAGACGAGGACTAGCGGGCGTCCAAGAGACCCAGTACTTC.

This clonotype was seen many times. This chain uses TRBV20-1 with TRBJ1-5, with D possibly matching TRBD1 (6 bases). CDR1 and CDR2 from the germline V gene are DFQATT and SNEGSKA (reference sequence). Trimming shortened V by 3 bases and J by 3 bases, and 24 bases separated the two germline ends. The CDR3 length is 18 residues. The CDR3 spells CSARPLGAGQGLNQPQHF. The DNA of the CDR3 is TGCAGTGCTAGGCCCCTGGGGGCAGGCCAGGGTCTCAATCAGCCCCAGCATTTT.

This clonotype has a count of ten or more. The chain links TRBV7-2 to TRBJ2-7; no clear D gene. CDR1 and CDR2 (germline): SGHTA, FQGNSA. The V end was cut by 3 bases, the J end by 2 bases, with 8 bases between. The CDR3 extends over 13 amino acids. This CDR3 is CASSFGRTYEQYV. The CDR3 DNA sequence: TGTGCCAGCAGCTTCGGTCGGACCTACGAGCAGTACGTC.

Ten or more counts support this clonotype. The V gene is TRBV29-1, the J gene TRBJ1-5; 7 bases match TRBD1. In germline, CDR1 is SQVTM, CDR2 ANQGSEA. The ends lost 4 bases at V and 0 bases at J; junction bases unmatched: 3. The CDR3 has 14 amino acids. The chain's CDR3 is CSVAGQNSNQPQHF. The CDR3 DNA reads as TGCAGCGTTGCGGGACAGAATAGCAATCAGCCCCAGCATTTT.

Many counts were recorded for this clonotype. The CDR3 bases are TGCGCCAGCAGCTTGGCCGGGATCGGAAGCTCCTACAATGAGCAGTTCTTC. Translating gives CASSLAGIGSSYNEQFF. The chain carries TRBV5-1 and TRBJ2-1, with D perhaps TRBD2 (5 bases). CDR1 SGHRS and CDR2 YFSETQ come from the germline V gene. Trimming removed 0 bases from V and 0 bases from J, with 13 bases in between. The CDR3 spans 17 residues.

Many counts were recorded for this clonotype. The chain recombines TRBV12-3 or TRBV12-4 with TRBJ1-2, with D possibly TRBD1 on 5 matching bases. This CDR3 is 16 amino acids long. Trimming stripped 3 bases from V and 6 bases from J, with 20 bases between. The CDR3: CASSFPRRGIRDGYTF. The CDR3, as DNA: TGTGCCAGCAGTTTTCCGCGACGGGGGATCAGGGATGGCTACACCTTC.

This clonotype was detected many times. The chain recombines TRBV20-1 with TRBJ1-6; D is unclear. V shed 0 bases and J shed 10 bases, with 16 bases lying between them. Per the germline V gene, CDR1 is DFQATT and CDR2 is SNEGSKA (reference sequence). This CDR3 contains 15 residues. The CDR3 loop is CSARDPLQPRSPLHF. As DNA, the CDR3 is TGCAGTGCTAGAGATCCCCTCCAGCCTCGATCACCCCTCCACTTT.

This clonotype was picked up many times. The chain joins TRBV29-1 to TRBJ1-2; no clear D. Trimming stripped 4 bases from V and 4 bases from J, with 16 bases between. CDR3 size: 14 residues. Per germline, CDR1 SQVTM and CDR2 ANQGSEA. The CDR3 is CSVGQARVGYGYTF. For the CDR3, the DNA is TGCAGCGTTGGGCAGGCCCGAGTAGGCTATGGCTACACCTTC. Complete variable domain (other parts from reference TRBV29-1 and TRBJ1-2): SAVISQKPSRDICQRGTSLTIQCQVDSQVTMMFWYRQQPGQSLTLIATANQGSEATYESGFVIDKFPISRPNLTFSTLTVSNMSPEDSSIYLCSVGQARVGYGYTFGSGTRLTVV.

This clonotype was seen many times. V usage is TRBV24-1 and J usage is TRBJ2-7; 10 bases match TRBD1. The V segment lost 1 base and the J segment 5 bases; nucleotides outside the gene matches: 4. There are 15 residues in the CDR3. Looked up from germline, CDR1 is KGHDR and CDR2 is SFDVKD. This chain's CDR3 is CATSDFRQGADEQYF. For the CDR3, the DNA is TGTGCCACCAGTGATTTTAGACAGGGGGCCGACGAGCAGTACTTC.